These T cell receptor beta chains were read from a single sample in a study of follicular helper T cells after annual influenza vaccination. The data were produced by immunoSEQ multiplex PCR, yet TCRdb's version contains in-frame clones alone and is incomplete. The sample has around 10,000 clones, about 90% seen once. The material was CXCR5+ CD38- circulating T follicular helper cells from blood, obtained on the day of influenza vaccination. The receptor source for this set is an adult who received the influenza vaccine. Each CDR3 is given without its conserved first and last residue. Only part of the rows carry a size: once, few, many, or a class if the clone is expanded.

v_call: TRBV10-3; clone_size: NA; j_call: TRBJ2-2; cdr3_aa: AIRPGQGMDGELF
v_call: TRBV4-3; clone_size: NA; j_call: TRBJ2-3; cdr3_aa: ASSQDGGDSGVTDTQY
v_call: TRBV6-5; clone_size: once; j_call: TRBJ2-6; cdr3_aa: ASTRNSGANVLT
v_call: TRBV4-3; clone_size: NA; j_call: TRBJ2-3; cdr3_aa: ASSQAWGGADTQY
v_call: TRBV5-1; clone_size: NA; j_call: TRBJ1-6; cdr3_aa: ASSSEGAIKNSPLH
v_call: TRBV19; clone_size: NA; j_call: TRBJ1-1; cdr3_aa: ASSTTGSAPEAF
v_call: TRBV5-8; clone_size: once; j_call: TRBJ1-2; cdr3_aa: ASSYGTRGYT
v_call: TRBV12-5; clone_size: NA; j_call: TRBJ2-3; cdr3_aa: ASVGTSDPTDTQY
v_call: TRBV5-8; clone_size: NA; j_call: TRBJ1-1; cdr3_aa: ASSSVRDGKSEAF
v_call: TRBV5-1; clone_size: NA; j_call: TRBJ2-4; cdr3_aa: ASSLVGGGSEIQY
v_call: TRBV7-2; clone_size: NA; j_call: TRBJ1-2; cdr3_aa: ASSLGFSQNYGYT
v_call: TRBV18; clone_size: NA; j_call: TRBJ1-2; cdr3_aa: ASSQQQGLRGYT
v_call: TRBV19; clone_size: NA; j_call: TRBJ2-1; cdr3_aa: ASSTSIGRSRPNEQF
v_call: TRBV5-6; clone_size: NA; j_call: TRBJ2-3; cdr3_aa: ASSFGGVGDTQY
v_call: TRBV10-1; clone_size: NA; j_call: TRBJ1-2; cdr3_aa: ASSECPGQDVGYT
v_call: TRBV30; clone_size: NA; j_call: TRBJ2-2; cdr3_aa: AWSGGTGGAWGANTGELF
v_call: TRBV7-2; clone_size: NA; j_call: TRBJ1-6; cdr3_aa: ASSLAGINSPLH
v_call: TRBV6-1; clone_size: NA; j_call: TRBJ1-5; cdr3_aa: ASSDVAGDEPQH
v_call: TRBV7-3; clone_size: NA; j_call: TRBJ2-6; cdr3_aa: ASSSVISGANVLT
v_call: TRBV5-1; clone_size: NA; j_call: TRBJ2-7; cdr3_aa: ASSVRMGYEQY
v_call: TRBV28; clone_size: NA; j_call: TRBJ2-6; cdr3_aa: ASSLNGQGAAGANVLT
v_call: TRBV5-1; clone_size: NA; j_call: TRBJ2-2; cdr3_aa: ASSLTIPGLMGNTGELF